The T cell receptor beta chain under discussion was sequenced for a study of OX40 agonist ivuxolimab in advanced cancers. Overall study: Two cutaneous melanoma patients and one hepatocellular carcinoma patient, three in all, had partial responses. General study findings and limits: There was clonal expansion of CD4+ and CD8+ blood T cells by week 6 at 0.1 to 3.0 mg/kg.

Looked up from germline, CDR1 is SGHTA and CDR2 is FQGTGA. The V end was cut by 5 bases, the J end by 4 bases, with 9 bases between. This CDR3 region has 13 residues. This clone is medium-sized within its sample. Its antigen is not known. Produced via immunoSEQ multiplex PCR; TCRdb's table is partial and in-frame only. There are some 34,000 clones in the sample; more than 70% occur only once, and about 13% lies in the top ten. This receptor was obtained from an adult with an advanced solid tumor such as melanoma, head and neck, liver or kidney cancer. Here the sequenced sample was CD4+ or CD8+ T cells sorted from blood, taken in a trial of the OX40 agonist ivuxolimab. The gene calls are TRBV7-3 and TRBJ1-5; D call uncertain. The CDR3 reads CASSEDGNQPQHF. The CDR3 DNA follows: TGTGCCAGCAGCGAAGACGGGAATCAGCCCCAGCATTTT.